A single sample is the source of the 21 T cell receptor beta chains below, sequenced in a study of T cells in tuberculosis. The time point: new active TB diagnosis, blood taken before or within 7 days of starting treatment. Method: immunoSEQ multiplex PCR; TCRdb's copy keeps in-frame clones and lacks some. This table holds about 33,000 clones, approximately 90% found once. Sample: PBMCs, taken at tuberculosis diagnosis. These TCRs come from an adult with tuberculosis.

CDR3 amino acids: CASSEGQGNSPLHF. CDR3 sequence (DNA): TGTGCCAGCAGTGAAGGCCAGGGGAATTCACCCCTCCACTTT. The chain employs TRBV6-1 and TRBJ1-6, with a weak D call TRBD1 (6 bases). This CDR3 contains 14 residues. The V end was cut by 1 base, the J end by 7 bases, with 8 bases between. Germline CDR1 reads MNHNS; CDR2 reads SASEGT.

The chain employs TRBV19 and TRBJ1-2, with a weak D call TRBD1 (5 bases). The germline gives CDR1 LNHDA, CDR2 SQIVND (reference sequence). The length of the CDR3 is 14 residues. The germline V and J ends were trimmed by 4 bases and 6 bases, with 15 bases remaining between them. The DNA for the CDR3 is TGTGCCAGTAGTAAGGACATCCTTTTAGATGGCTACACCTTC. This translates into CASSKDILLDGYTF.

This sequence joins TRBV2 and TRBJ2-5, with a possible D match to TRBD2 (5 bases). In germline, CDR1 is SNHLY, CDR2 FYNNEI. Trimming removed 7 bases from V and 5 bases from J, with 14 bases in between. The CDR3 is made up of 13 amino acids. CDR3 loop: CASTPLGSETQYF. The DNA of the CDR3 is TGTGCCAGCACGCCTCTTGGGAGCGAGACCCAGTACTTC.

The rearrangement links TRBV7-9 to TRBJ1-1; tentatively, D is TRBD1 (5 bases). The germline gives CDR1 SEHNR, CDR2 FQNEAQ (reference sequence). With 5 bases removed from V and 5 bases from J, the gap between germline ends came to 18 bases. This CDR3 is 15 amino acids long. The CDR3 sequence is CASSTGRTRGTEAFF. The CDR3 DNA sequence: TGTGCCAGCAGCACGGGACGGACCCGGGGGACTGAAGCTTTCTTT.

The V gene is TRBV30, the J gene TRBJ2-5; TRBD1 matches 8 bases. This CDR3 comprises 10 residues. Losses at the gene ends were 7 bases for V and 10 bases for J; bases not matched to a gene: 5. The germline V gene encodes CDR1 GTSNPN and CDR2 SVGIG (reference sequence). The CDR3 region is CAFDRGSQYF. CDR3 sequence (DNA): TGTGCCTTCGACAGGGGAAGCCAGTACTTC.

The chain carries TRBV9 and TRBJ2-1; tentative D call: TRBD2 (6 bases). The V end lost 3 bases, the J end lost 8 bases, and 18 bases lay between the germline ends. The CDR3 spans 15 residues. Germline V lookup: CDR1 SGDLS, CDR2 YYNGEE. CDR3: CASSAGTSPRDEQFF. CDR3 nucleotide sequence: TGTGCCAGCAGCGCCGGGACTTCTCCTAGGGATGAGCAGTTCTTC.

This chain connects TRBV7-3 to TRBJ2-7; 7 bases line up with TRBD1. In germline, CDR1 is SGHTA, CDR2 FQGTGA. This CDR3 region has 14 residues. The V and J ends lost 5 bases and 0 bases, in that order; junction bases with no gene match: 4. The CDR3 DNA reads as TGTGCCAGCAGCCCGGACAGGACCTCCTACGAGCAGTACTTC. Amino acids: CASSPDRTSYEQYF.

The chain joins TRBV27 to TRBJ2-3; 8 nucleotides agree with TRBD2. The germline CDR1 and CDR2 sequences are MNHEY and SMNVEV (reference sequence). J gave up 5 bases and V 4 bases, and 11 bases lay outside the gene matches. CDR3 length equals 16 residues. The CDR3 region has the DNA TGTGCCAGCAGTTCACCACTAACGGGGGGGGTAGATACGCAGTATTTT. Its protein is CASSSPLTGGVDTQYF.

This clone was detected a few times. The chain recombines TRBV2 with TRBJ1-1; 7 positions agree with TRBD1. V trimming: 6 bases; J trimming: 2 bases; junction bases outside the gene matches: 18. This CDR3 has 18 amino acids. Germline V gene lookup returns CDR1 SNHLY and CDR2 FYNNEI. The CDR3 protein is CASRDNRGLSLINTEAFF. The CDR3 DNA reads as TGTGCCAGCAGGGACAACAGGGGCCTGAGTCTAATTAACACTGAAGCTTTCTTT.

The chain is built from TRBV30 and TRBJ2-4, with 14 bases matching TRBD2. Germline loops: CDR1 GTSNPN, CDR2 SVGIG (reference sequence). The junction had 9 bases not matched to a gene; V was cut back by 2 bases and J by 9 bases. This CDR3 spans 16 amino acids. In DNA, the CDR3 is TGTGCCTGGAGTCCTTCTCGGACTAGCGGGAGGCCCATTCAGTACTTC. Protein sequence: CAWSPSRTSGRPIQYF.

The chain recombines TRBV28 with TRBJ1-4; possibly TRBD1 for D (6 bases). The germline V gene encodes CDR1 MDHEN and CDR2 SYDVKM. The CDR3 has 16 residues. Trimming took off 4 bases at V and 1 base at J, with 13 bases between the two ends. CDR3 coding DNA: TGTGCCAGCAGTTCAGGACAGAGCCTAACTAATGAAAAACTGTTTTTT. Translation gives CASSSGQSLTNEKLFF.

The rearrangement joins TRBV28 to TRBJ2-7; TRBD2 matches 8 bases. Trimming at V came to 3 bases and at J to 2 bases, leaving 3 bases not matched to a gene. The CDR3 is made up of 14 amino acids. The germline V gene encodes CDR1 MDHEN and CDR2 SYDVKM. The CDR3 protein is CASSLSGRPYEQYF. CDR3 nucleotides: TGTGCCAGCAGTTTGAGCGGGAGACCCTACGAGCAGTACTTC.

The rearrangement links TRBV5-1 to TRBJ2-5, with 7 bases matching TRBD2. Germline V gives CDR1 SGHRS, CDR2 YFSETQ. After removal of 2 bases from V and 2 bases from J, the junction contained 3 bases not matched to a gene. The CDR3 contains 14 residues. CDR3 nucleotides: TGCGCCAGCAGCTTACTAGCGCAACAAGAGACCCAGTACTTC. It is translated as CASSLLAQQETQYF.

The chain uses TRBV28 and TRBJ2-2; maybe TRBD1 (6 bases). Per germline, CDR1 MDHEN and CDR2 SYDVKM. This CDR3 has 15 residues. V was trimmed by 7 bases and J by 7 bases, leaving 19 bases between them. In nucleotides, the CDR3 is TGTGCCAGCAACTGGCAGGGGCGGTACGGCGGGGAGCTGTTTTTT. Its translation: CASNWQGRYGGELFF.

CDR3 coding DNA: TGTGCCATCAGTGAGATGGACAGTGCCGATCAGCCCCAGCATTTT. It is translated as CAISEMDSADQPQHF. The genes are TRBV10-3 and TRBJ1-5; TRBD1 might be the D (6 bases). V shed 2 bases and J shed 5 bases, with 13 bases lying between them. This CDR3 comprises 15 residues. The germline CDR1 and CDR2 sequences are ENHRY and SYGVKD.

The V call is TRBV7-9, the J call TRBJ1-1; D not certain. Germline lookup yields CDR1 SEHNR and CDR2 FQNEAQ (reference sequence). Trimming stripped 5 bases from V and 5 bases from J, with 9 bases between. The CDR3 is made up of 12 amino acids. CDR3 sequence (DNA): TGTGCCAGCAGCGTAGATGTAACTGAAGCTTTCTTT. Amino acids: CASSVDVTEAFF. Drawing the rest from reference TRBV7-9 and TRBJ1-1, the complete variable domain is DTGVSQNPRHKITKRGQNVTFRCDPISEHNRLYWYRQTLGQGPEFLTYFQNEAQLEKSRLLSDRFSAERPKGSFSTLEIQRTEQGDSAMYLCASSVDVTEAFFGQGTRLTVV.

This chain links TRBV27 with TRBJ1-1; possible D gene TRBD1, 5 bases. Germline CDR1 and CDR2: MNHEY and SMNVEV (reference sequence). The CDR3 has 13 residues. The V and J ends lost 3 bases and 0 bases respectively, with 5 bases between them. The DNA of the CDR3 is TGTGCCAGCAGTTTGACAGTGAACACTGAAGCTTTCTTT. Amino acid sequence: CASSLTVNTEAFF.

The V and J genes are TRBV19 and TRBJ1-3; D is undetermined. This CDR3 is 15 amino acids long. V was shortened by 5 bases and J by 0 bases, with 11 bases between the two germline ends. The germline CDR1 and CDR2 sequences are LNHDA and SQIVND (reference sequence). CDR3 DNA: TGTGCCAGTAGTGTGGACGGGGACTCTGGAAACACCATATATTTT. Translating it yields CASSVDGDSGNTIYF.

This chain connects TRBV6-5 to TRBJ2-7; 8 bases agree with TRBD1. V trimming: 2 bases; J trimming: 0 bases; junction bases outside the gene matches: 6. CDR3 size: 16 residues. Germline V gene sequence: CDR1 MNHEY, CDR2 SVGAGI. CDR3: CASSYRIGQGSYEQYF. The CDR3 nucleotides are TGTGCCAGCAGTTACCGTATCGGACAGGGCTCCTACGAGCAGTACTTC.

This sequence joins TRBV19 and TRBJ1-4; 10 bases are a match to TRBD1. From germline, CDR1 is LNHDA and CDR2 SQIVND (reference sequence). The CDR3 extends over 15 amino acids. V lost 5 bases, J lost 12 bases, and 12 bases stayed unmatched. CDR3 sequence: CASSATGGNLDELFF. Here the CDR3 DNA reads TGTGCCAGTAGTGCGACAGGGGGCAACCTTGATGAACTGTTTTTT.

The V call is TRBV19, the J call TRBJ2-1, with 13 bases that match TRBD2. Trimming removed 8 bases from V and 5 bases from J; junction bases left unmatched: 6. Germline loops: CDR1 LNHDA, CDR2 SQIVND (reference sequence). This CDR3 has 15 residues. DNA of the CDR3: TGTGCCAGTCACCCGGGACTAGCGGGAAACAATGAGCAGTTCTTC. It codes for CASHPGLAGNNEQFF.